This T cell receptor beta chain was recorded in a study of blood T cell repertoires in COVID-19. About the study: Samples came from the United States, Italy and Spain, spanning acute and convalescent COVID-19. Sample material is recorded as cDNA or gDNA derived from T cells, B-cell-depleted T cells, or PBMCs.

The J segment lost 0 bases and the V segment lost 6 bases, leaving 6 bases of the junction unmatched. The germline CDR1 and CDR2 sequences are SNHLY and FYNNEI. CDR3 length: 15 amino acids. In the source study's methods: Amplifying reference gene primers gave estimates of nucleated cell counts. This table comes from immunoSEQ multiplex PCR, and its TCRdb copy is limited to in-frame clones, with some not included. V and J calls and clone size are copied from that table; D and trimming were computed from the DNA. Among 80,000 to 95,000 clones listed, roughly 86% were seen once. V is TRBV2 and J is TRBJ2-3; TRBD1 matches 7 bases. Input material: peripheral blood. This sequence originates from a man aged 65 to 79 with acute or convalescent COVID-19. The CDR3 coding sequence is TGTGCCAGCAGACTCGGGACAGCCAGCACAGATACGCAGTATTTT. Its protein is CASRLGTASTDTQYF.